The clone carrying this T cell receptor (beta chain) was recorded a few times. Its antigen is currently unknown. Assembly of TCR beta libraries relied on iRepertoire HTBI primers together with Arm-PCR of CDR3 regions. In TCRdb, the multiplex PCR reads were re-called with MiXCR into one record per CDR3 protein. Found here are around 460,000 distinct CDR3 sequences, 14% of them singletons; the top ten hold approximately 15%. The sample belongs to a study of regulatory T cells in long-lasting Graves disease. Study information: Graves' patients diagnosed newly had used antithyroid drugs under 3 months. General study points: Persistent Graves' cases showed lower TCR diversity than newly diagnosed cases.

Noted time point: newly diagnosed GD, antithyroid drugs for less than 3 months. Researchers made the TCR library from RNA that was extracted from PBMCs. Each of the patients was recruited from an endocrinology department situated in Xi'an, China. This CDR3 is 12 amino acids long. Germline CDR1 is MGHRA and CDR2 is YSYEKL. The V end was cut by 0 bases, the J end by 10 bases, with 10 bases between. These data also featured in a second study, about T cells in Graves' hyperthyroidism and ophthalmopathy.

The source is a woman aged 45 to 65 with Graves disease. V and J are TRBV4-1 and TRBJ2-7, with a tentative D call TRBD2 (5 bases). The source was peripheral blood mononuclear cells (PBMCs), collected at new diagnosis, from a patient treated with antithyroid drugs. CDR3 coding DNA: TGCGCCAGCAGCCAAGATACCGGACTTCAGTACTTC. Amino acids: CASSQDTGLQYF.